These 6 T cell receptor beta chains were sequenced from one sample in a study of regulatory T cells in long-lasting Graves disease. The time point is: newly diagnosed GD, antithyroid drugs for less than 3 months. PBMC-derived RNA was used for the TCR library. Library construction for TCR beta used iRepertoire HTBI primers and Arm-PCR of CDR3 regions. TCRdb reanalysed the multiplex PCR reads using MiXCR and keeps one entry per CDR3 protein. The sample consists of about 620,000 distinct CDR3 sequences, 15% to 20% of them appearing once. A further study also used this sample, focusing on T cells in Graves' hyperthyroidism and ophthalmopathy.

Sample: peripheral blood mononuclear cells (PBMCs), taken at new diagnosis, from a patient treated with antithyroid drugs. These receptors were obtained from a woman under 40 with Graves disease.

This clonotype was observed a few times. This chain joins TRBV12-3 or TRBV12-4 and TRBJ2-7; either TRBD1 or TRBD2 may supply D (5 bases each). V lost 5 bases and J lost 1, with 12 bases in between. The CDR3 has 14 residues. CDR3 DNA: TGTGCCAGCAGTCGCCGGGACGGTTCCTACGAGCAGTACTTC. It yields the protein CASSRRDGSYEQYF.

To note about this clonotype: A read error may be the cause here, since a much bigger clone is one base away. This rearrangement joins TRBV5-1 to TRBJ2-1; 7 bases fit TRBD2. The CDR3 contains 16 residues. V gave up 4 bases and J gave up 7 bases; unmatched junction bases: 14. In germline, CDR1 is SGHRS, CDR2 YFSETQ. The CDR3: CASSLGLAVLRNEQFF. The DNA for the CDR3 is TGCGCCAGCAGCCTGGGCCTAGCGGTCCTAAGGAATGAGCAGTTCTTC.

The sample holds a few counts of this clonotype. The chain recombines TRBV29-1 with TRBJ1-4; the D gene is possibly TRBD1 (5 bases). V was clipped by 0 bases and J by 9 bases, with 20 bases between them. The CDR3 spans 16 residues. Germline CDR1 is SQVTM and CDR2 is ANQGSEA. The CDR3 reads CSVEDPTGGSGQKLFF. Here the CDR3 DNA reads TGCAGCGTTGAAGATCCCACCGGCGGGTCAGGGCAAAAACTGTTTTTT.

This clonotype was seen many times. V gene TRBV7-6 combines with J gene TRBJ1-3; D call uncertain. Germline CDR1 reads SGHVS; CDR2 reads FNYEAQ. Trimming left V 2 bases short and J 0 bases short, with 8 bases between. The CDR3 consists of 15 residues. In nucleotides, the CDR3 is TGTGCCAGCAGCTTAAGTCCAGTCTCTGGAAACACCATATATTTT. Encoded protein: CASSLSPVSGNTIYF.

The J gene is TRBJ1-4, the V gene TRBV11-2; perhaps TRBD1 as D (6 bases). This CDR3 has 14 residues. Germline V gene lookup returns CDR1 SGHAT and CDR2 FQNNGV. Trimming took 5 bases from V and 7 from J, leaving 14 bases between them. The CDR3: CASSVQGGGEKLFF. The CDR3, as DNA: TGTGCCAGCAGCGTACAGGGAGGGGGTGAAAAACTGTTTTTT.

This clonotype was detected ten times or more. This chain uses TRBV2 with TRBJ2-3, with D tentatively TRBD1 (6 bases). CDR1 is SNHLY and CDR2 is FYNNEI in the germline V gene. CDR3 length: 12 residues. With 7 bases removed from V and 8 bases from J, the gap between germline ends came to 13 bases. The CDR3 protein is CASTLGAVTQYF. CDR3 sequence (DNA): TGTGCCAGCACACTGGGGGCAGTTACGCAGTATTTT.